This T cell receptor (beta chain) was observed in a study of blood T cell repertoires in COVID-19 (dated by TCRdb to the early 2020s). Study-wide context: Samples from collaborators originated in the United States, Italy and Spain and spanned both the acute and convalescent phases of COVID-19. The material from the prospective study consisted of cDNA or gDNA derived from T cells, B-cell-depleted T cells, or PBMCs. Subjects who had been exposed to COVID-19, were actively infected with it, or had recovered from it provided the deeply sampled blood TCRbeta repertoires that made up the dataset. A freely available public database, intended as a resource for researchers studying the immune response to SARS-CoV-2, is where the repertoires were released. Samples came from the ongoing ImmuneRACE study (first 160 participants) plus 1,254 subjects from 6 global collaborators. Sample metadata almost always included a de-identified subject ID, COVID-19 status, age in years and sex. Where available, HLA class I and class II types were taken from metadata supplied by the sample provider and were not determined by assay-based typing.

Results and caveats for the whole study, not just this receptor: Clinical and demographic metadata were provided uncurated, with the amount varying by source and participant.

TCRbeta CDR3 regions were amplified from genomic DNA using the immunoSEQ Assay, a bias-controlled multiplex PCR. The paper's data handling went like this. Nucleated cell counts per sample were estimated from amplification of reference gene primers within the assay. Sequence reads were collapsed and filtered to measure the absolute abundance of every unique TCRbeta CDR3 rearrangement. Productive Simpson clonality was computed per sample as the square root of Simpson's diversity index over productive rearrangements. Entries here come from immuneACCESS through TCRdb and include only in-frame sequences with V and J called. Some clones fail to appear in such tables; in the studies checked, an unresolved V gene covers under half of the shortfall, and the cause of the remainder is unknown. The DNA was the basis for D and trimming; V, J and clone size are from that table. The sample table lists about 130,000 clones, roughly 80% of them with a count of one. The ten largest clonotypes hold 3% to 3.5% of the sample.

CDR1 and CDR2 (SGHAT, FQDESV) derive from the germline V gene (reference sequence). Relative to germline, V is missing 4 bases and J is missing 1 base, with 5 bases of the junction outside any gene match. Its CDR3 holds 15 amino acids, cysteine through phenylalanine. Kept here is only the CDR3 DNA, which spans 45 bases and is read in frame from base 1. Collaborating institutions collected whole blood in K2EDTA tubes following their own protocols. For TCRbeta analysis, collaborators shipped samples as frozen whole blood, isolated PBMCs, or DNA extracted from either of those sample types. A word on this clone: Its antigen remains undetermined. Base quality data are lacking; no much larger clone is found one base away.

The sequenced material came from peripheral blood. The source is a woman of 80 years or more with acute or convalescent COVID-19. The chain employs TRBV11-1 and TRBJ1-2, with 8 bases aligning to TRBD1. The CDR3 has the sequence CASSSGQGVNYGYTF. The nucleotides read TGTGCCAGCAGCTCAGGACAGGGCGTTAACTATGGCTACACCTTC.